This TCR beta chain is from a study of technical replicates of blood from a few donors. V lost 1 base, J lost 0 bases, and 5 bases lay in between. Germline V CDR1 and CDR2: SNHLY, FYNNEI. This CDR3 is 14 amino acids long. Assay: immunoSEQ multiplex PCR; the TCRdb copy retains only in-frame clones and omits some. The sample has over 60,000 clones; around 93% are singletons. The chain couples TRBV2 to TRBJ2-3, with D hard to call. The receptor comes from a human donor in good health. The sequenced material came from T cells isolated from PBMCs. DNA for the CDR3: TGTGCCAGCAGTGAAGGAGGTAGCACAGATACGCAGTATTTT. Its translation: CASSEGGSTDTQYF.